This T cell receptor beta chain was found in a study of regulatory T cells in long-lasting Graves disease (dated by TCRdb to the early 2020s). With respect to the entire study: To count as having persistent Graves' disease, a patient had to have received antithyroid drug treatment for over 5 years with TSH receptor autoantibodies remaining persistently positive. Peripheral blood TCR sequencing and RNA sequencing compared persistent Graves' disease patients with newly diagnosed Graves' disease patients. The study took place in China and was registered as a clinical trial. A total of 35 or so samples were covered by TCR sequencing, comprising around 13 persistent and around 20 newly diagnosed Graves' disease patients. Antithyroid drugs had been taken for about 10.3 years on average by persistent Graves' disease patients in the clinical cohort. What the authors observed across the whole study: Only peripheral blood was studied, because thyroid tissue, the primary lesion, was inaccessible. The authors noted that the small sample size was a limitation that may lower accuracy. A larger number of public clonotypes was shared among persistent patients (about 2,700) than among newly diagnosed patients (approximately 1,000). Persistent disease showed preferential use of TRBV28, TRBJ1-2 and TRBJ2-5, whereas newly diagnosed disease favored TRBV20-1 and TRBJ2-1. Sequencing and analysis were limited to the TCR beta chain. Persistent Graves' disease patients showed lower TCR Shannon entropy and fewer highly expanded clones than newly diagnosed patients, suggesting clonal expansion.

Library preparation employed multiplex PCR. These reads were obtained on an Illumina HiSeq 4000. CDR3 regions were amplified by Arm-PCR with iRepertoire HTBI primers to construct TCR beta libraries. Gel purification was performed on PCR products prior to sequencing. As for how the authors treated the data: Across samples, 60 to 80 TRBV and 13 to 15 TRBJ segments were identified and used for gene usage analysis of CDR3 amino acid clonotypes. COPE and FqMerger were used to merge filtered high-quality paired reads into contigs. Contigs were aligned with BLAST to IMGT TRBV, TRBD and TRBJ reference genes, and CDR3 was defined per IMGT. Any clonotype with a frequency above 0.1% was counted as a highly expanded clone. Shannon entropy was used to measure repertoire diversity, and the Gini coefficient was used to measure V-J evenness. A clonotype was considered public if more than one individual shared it. The raw public reads went through TCRdb reprocessing: fastp at Q25, MiXCR clone calling, in-frame beta chains kept. Rows are combined by CDR3 protein, so each entry shows the most common genes and DNA. TCRdb, rather than the study authors, made the V and J calls. This sample holds about 660,000 distinct CDR3 sequences; 25% to 35% were observed only once. The top ten constitute roughly 41% of the sample.

Interpreted using the paper, the time point label stands for: persistent/refractory GD, antithyroid drugs over 5 years with positive TRAb. For both TCR sequencing and RNA sequencing, RNA was extracted from PBMCs using TRIzol. Graves' disease was diagnosed according to American Thyroid Association guidelines. Patients were recruited from an endocrinology department in Xi'an, China. Each patient gave around 9.2 milliliters of peripheral blood, collected in an EDTA anticoagulant tube. Ficoll Paque Plus density gradient separation was used to isolate PBMCs, and no further T cell sorting was performed. An Agilent 2100 Bioanalyzer and agarose gel were used to check RNA quality, while a NanoDrop 2000 measured RNA concentration. For CDR1 and CDR2, the germline V gene (reference sequence) lists SEHNR and FQNEAQ. The cysteine opens and the phenylalanine closes a CDR3 of 14 amino acids. Here the CDR3 DNA is all that survives: 42 bases in frame from base 1. V sheds 5 bases and J sheds 5 bases, leaving 12 bases between their ends.

In the case of this clonotype: Its antigen remains unidentified. The sample holds no much larger clone one base away, and base qualities are not on file.

Sequenced here: peripheral blood mononuclear cells (PBMCs), sampled when the disease was refractory, from a patient treated with antithyroid drugs. The sequence was obtained from a female donor with Graves disease. Here the chain combines TRBV7-9 and TRBJ1-4; D gene: possibly TRBD1, on 6 matching bases. The nucleotide sequence is given as TGTGCCAGCAGCCCCGGGACACCCAATGAAAAACTGTTTTTT. Translated, this gives CASSPGTPNEKLFF.